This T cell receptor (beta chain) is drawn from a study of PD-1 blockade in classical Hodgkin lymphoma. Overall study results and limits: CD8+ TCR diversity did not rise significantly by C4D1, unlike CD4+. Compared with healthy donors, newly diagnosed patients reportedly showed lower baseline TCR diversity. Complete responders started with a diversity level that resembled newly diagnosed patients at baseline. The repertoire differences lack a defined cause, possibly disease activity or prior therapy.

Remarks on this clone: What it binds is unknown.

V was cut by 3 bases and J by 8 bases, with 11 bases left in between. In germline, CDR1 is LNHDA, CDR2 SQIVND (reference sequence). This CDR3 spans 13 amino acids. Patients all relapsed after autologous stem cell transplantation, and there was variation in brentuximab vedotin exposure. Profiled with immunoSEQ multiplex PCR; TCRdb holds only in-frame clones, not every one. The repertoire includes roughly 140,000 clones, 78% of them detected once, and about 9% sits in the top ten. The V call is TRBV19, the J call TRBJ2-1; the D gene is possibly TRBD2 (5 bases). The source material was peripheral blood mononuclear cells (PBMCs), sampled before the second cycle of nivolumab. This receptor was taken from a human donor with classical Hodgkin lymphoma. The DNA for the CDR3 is TGTGCCAGTAGTATGGCTGTGGGAGATGAGCAGTTCTTC. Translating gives CASSMAVGDEQFF.